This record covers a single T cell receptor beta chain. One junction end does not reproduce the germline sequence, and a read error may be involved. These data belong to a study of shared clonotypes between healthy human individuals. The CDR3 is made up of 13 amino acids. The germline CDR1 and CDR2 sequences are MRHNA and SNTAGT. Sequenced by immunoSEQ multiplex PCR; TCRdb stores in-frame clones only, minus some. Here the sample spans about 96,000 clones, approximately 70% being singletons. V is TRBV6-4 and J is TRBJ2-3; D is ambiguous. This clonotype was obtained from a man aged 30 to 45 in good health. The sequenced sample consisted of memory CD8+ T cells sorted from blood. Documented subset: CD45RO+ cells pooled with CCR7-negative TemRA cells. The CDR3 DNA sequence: TGTGCCAGCAGTTACTCGACCACAGATACGCAGTATTTT. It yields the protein CASSYSTTDTQYF.